The 20 T cell receptor beta chains below all came from one sample that was sequenced in a study of blood T cell repertoires in COVID-19. Only in-frame clones appear in the TCRdb table, and some are missing; sequencing was by immunoSEQ multiplex PCR. The repertoire has approximately 120,000 clones, about 82% of them found once; the top ten carry roughly 4.9%. The specimen was peripheral blood. Every receptor here comes from a human donor in a cohort sampled during active COVID-19.

The chain employs TRBV2 and TRBJ2-3; TRBD2 might be the D (6 bases). Per the germline V gene, CDR1 is SNHLY and CDR2 is FYNNEI. Trimming left V 6 bases short and J 2 bases short, with 15 bases between. CDR3 length: 15 residues. In DNA, the CDR3 is TGTGCCAGCAGCCCGCGGCGCGGGGTCACAGATACGCAGTATTTT. It specifies CASSPRRGVTDTQYF.

J is TRBJ2-7 and V is TRBV5-6, with D hard to call. Trimming removed 0 bases from V and 3 bases from J, with 4 bases in between. In germline, CDR1 is SGHDT, CDR2 YYEEEE. The CDR3 runs 12 residues. The DNA of the CDR3 is TGTGCCAGCAGCTTGGCTAACTACGAGCAGTACTTC. Translated, it gives CASSLANYEQYF.

The chain has TRBV5-8 and TRBJ2-5; 8 positions agree with TRBD1. Germline V gene data show CDR1 as SGHTS and CDR2 as YDEGEE. Trimming took 4 bases from V and 5 from J; bases not matched to a gene: 10. CDR3 length equals 15 residues. DNA for the CDR3: TGTGCCAGCAGCCAATACGGGACAGGATTGGAGACCCAGTACTTC. Translated, it gives CASSQYGTGLETQYF.

The chain combines TRBV7-2 with TRBJ2-5; D is possibly TRBD2 (5 bases). This CDR3 is 15 amino acids long. CDR1 is SGHTA, CDR2 FQGNSA, per germline. Trimming pared 2 bases from V and 7 bases from J, leaving 17 bases between. The CDR3 loop reads CASSLPRAAEWTQYF. CDR3 nucleotide sequence: TGTGCCAGCAGCTTACCGCGGGCAGCCGAGTGGACCCAGTACTTC.

The CDR3 sequence: CASSLSSGRQSGEQYF. The CDR3 DNA sequence: TGCGCCAGCAGCTTGTCTAGCGGGAGGCAATCCGGCGAGCAGTACTTC. The chain links TRBV5-1 to TRBJ2-7, with 11 bases aligning to TRBD2. From germline, CDR1 is SGHRS and CDR2 YFSETQ. Trimming at V came to 1 base and at J to 6 bases, leaving 9 bases not matched to a gene. The CDR3 is made up of 16 amino acids.

The rearrangement uses TRBV5-4 and TRBJ2-5, with TRBD2 matching over 7 bases. The CDR3 is 17 residues long. V lost 6 bases and J lost 5; bases outside the gene matches: 19. From germline, CDR1 is SGHNT and CDR2 YYREEE (reference sequence). The chain's CDR3 is CASTLQKGLDQRETQYF. CDR3 in DNA: TGTGCCAGCACCCTTCAGAAAGGACTAGACCAGAGGGAGACCCAGTACTTC.

The V call is TRBV4-1, the J call TRBJ2-3, with D hard to call. V was clipped by 1 base and J by 4 bases, with 3 bases between them. The CDR3 sequence is 12 residues long. The germline V gene has CDR1 MGHRA and CDR2 YSYEKL. The CDR3: CASSQGPDTQYF. The CDR3 nucleotides are TGCGCCAGCAGCCAAGGGCCAGATACGCAGTATTTT.

The V gene is TRBV4-2, the J gene TRBJ2-3; maybe TRBD1 (6 bases). The CDR3 spans 14 residues. Per the germline V gene, CDR1 is LGHNA and CDR2 is YNFKEQ. Trimming took off 2 bases at V and 4 bases at J, with 10 bases between the two ends. The CDR3 here is CASSQNTGPDTQYF. The CDR3 coding sequence is TGTGCCAGCAGCCAAAATACAGGGCCAGATACGCAGTATTTT.

V is TRBV2 and J is TRBJ1-5; the match to TRBD1 covers 10 bases. The CDR3 covers 18 residues. With 8 bases clipped from V and 0 bases from J, the junction kept 13 bases outside the gene matches. Germline V gene sequence: CDR1 SNHLY, CDR2 FYNNEI. The CDR3 sequence: CASRRSRTGGYSNQPQHF. CDR3 bases: TGTGCCAGCCGGCGCTCTCGGACAGGGGGATATAGCAATCAGCCCCAGCATTTT.

This chain uses TRBV3-1 (or the pseudogene TRBV3-2) with TRBJ2-5, with TRBD2 matching 11 bases. V shed 3 bases and J 2 bases; nucleotides not matched to a gene: 11. The CDR3 covers 18 residues. Germline values: CDR1 LGHDT, CDR2 YNNKEL (reference sequence). The CDR3, as DNA: TGTGCCAGCAGCCACTTAACTAGCGGGAGTAGGGGACAAGAGACCCAGTACTTC. Amino acid sequence: CASSHLTSGSRGQETQYF.

This sequence joins TRBV27 and TRBJ2-2; possibly TRBD2 for D (5 bases). The CDR3 has 13 amino acids. Per germline, CDR1 MNHEY and CDR2 SMNVEV (reference sequence). The germline V and J ends were trimmed by 8 bases and 0 bases, with 7 bases remaining between them. Here the CDR3 reads CASRLTNTGELFF. CDR3 bases: TGTGCCAGCCGACTAACGAACACCGGGGAGCTGTTTTTT.

This clone was seen once. V is TRBV18 and J is TRBJ2-7, with TRBD2 identical over 9 bases. This CDR3 has 16 amino acids. Germline V gives CDR1 KGHSH, CDR2 LQKENI. The V gene end was trimmed by 1 base and the J gene end by 2 bases; junction bases not matched to a gene: 6. The CDR3 here is CASSPRVAGGTYEQYF. CDR3 DNA sequence: TGTGCCAGCTCACCACGGGTTGCGGGAGGGACCTACGAGCAGTACTTC.

The rearrangement links TRBV3-1 (or the pseudogene TRBV3-2) to TRBJ1-2; TRBD1 aligns across 7 bases. This CDR3 region has 14 residues. Per germline, CDR1 LGHDT and CDR2 YNNKEL (reference sequence). V gave up 4 bases and J gave up 4 bases; unmatched junction bases: 6. This CDR3 reads CASSPTGSPYGYTF. The CDR3 DNA reads as TGTGCCAGCAGCCCGACAGGGTCCCCCTATGGCTACACCTTC.

V usage is TRBV11-2 and J usage is TRBJ2-2, with 12 bases that match TRBD2. V was clipped by 2 bases and J by 5 bases; unmatched bases: 9. This CDR3 has 18 amino acids. In germline, CDR1 is SGHAT, CDR2 FQNNGV. CDR3 sequence reads: CASSLRALAGGGTGELFF. As DNA, the CDR3 is TGTGCCAGCAGCTTACGGGCACTAGCGGGAGGAGGTACCGGGGAGCTGTTTTTT.

This rearrangement joins TRBV29-1 to TRBJ2-7; 8 bases are a match to TRBD1. Germline values: CDR1 SQVTM, CDR2 ANQGSEA. This CDR3 is built from 11 residues. V shed 8 bases, J shed 6 bases, and the junction held 6 bases outside the gene matches. The CDR3 sequence is CSTLTGAEQYF. The CDR3 DNA follows: TGCAGCACATTGACAGGGGCCGAGCAGTACTTC.

The V and J genes are TRBV12-3 or TRBV12-4 and TRBJ2-4; maybe TRBD2 (6 bases). Trimming removed 3 bases at V and 6 bases at J, with 9 bases between. There are 13 residues in the CDR3. CDR3 sequence (DNA): TGTGCCAGCAGTTTGGGACTTCCAAACATTCAGTACTTC. This translates into CASSLGLPNIQYF.

The chain uses TRBV9 and TRBJ2-1, with 11 positions matching TRBD2. The CDR3 is 19 residues long. Trimming removed 2 bases from V and 2 bases from J; junction bases left unmatched: 12. CDR1 is SGDLS and CDR2 is YYNGEE in the germline V gene. In DNA form, the CDR3 reads TGTGCCAGCAGCGTTGGGACTAGCGGAACAAAACAGACCTACAATGAGCAGTTCTTC. As protein: CASSVGTSGTKQTYNEQFF. Drawing the rest from reference TRBV9 and TRBJ2-1, the complete variable domain is DSGVTQTPKHLITATGQRVTLRCSPRSGDLSVYWYQQSLDQGLQFLIQYYNGEERAKGNILERFSAQQFPDLHSELNLSSLELGDSALYFCASSVGTSGTKQTYNEQFFGPGTRLTVL.

The chain employs TRBV28 and TRBJ2-7; TRBD2 is a possible D gene (7 bases). Trimming removed 1 base at V and 2 bases at J, with 12 bases between. Germline V lookup: CDR1 MDHEN, CDR2 SYDVKM. The CDR3 covers 15 residues. In nucleotides, the CDR3 is TGTGCCAGCAGTTTATCGGGCGGGGGCACCTACGAGCAGTACTTC. It codes for CASSLSGGGTYEQYF.

This chain uses TRBV19 with TRBJ2-1; 12 nucleotides line up with TRBD2. Germline V lookup: CDR1 LNHDA, CDR2 SQIVND (reference sequence). The trim removed 3 bases at V and 10 bases at J, leaving 7 bases unmatched. The CDR3 has 15 residues. The CDR3 here is CASSIGTSGRREQFF. The CDR3 nucleotides read TGTGCCAGTAGTATCGGTACTAGCGGGAGGCGAGAGCAGTTCTTC.

The chain is built from TRBV10-3 and TRBJ1-2; D is perhaps TRBD1 (6 bases). The V and J ends lost 2 bases and 2 bases respectively, with 12 bases between them. Germline CDR1 and CDR2: ENHRY and SYGVKD. This CDR3 region has 15 residues. For the CDR3, the DNA is TGTGCCATCAGTGAGCTTCTAACAGGGAACTATGGCTACACCTTC. Protein product: CAISELLTGNYGYTF.